This passage covers 14 T cell receptor beta chains from one sample sequenced in a study of memory CD4+ T cells and cytomegalovirus serostatus. Single viable CD3+CD4+CD8-CD45RO+ cells were sorted as the memory CD4+ T cells. Repertoires were generated with immunoSEQ multiplex PCR, while TCRdb's copy carries only in-frame clones and drops some. The repertoire holds roughly 76,000 clones, with roughly 78% as singletons. Sequencing was performed on memory CD4+ T cells from blood. Receptor source: an adult in good health and CMV-seropositive.

The chain links TRBV7-9 to TRBJ1-5, with D maybe TRBD1 (5 bases). Germline V lookup: CDR1 SEHNR, CDR2 FQNEAQ (reference sequence). V was shortened by 4 bases and J by 4 bases, with 14 bases between the two germline ends. The CDR3 is 15 amino acids. CDR3 in amino acids: CASSSSKGPNQPQHF. Here the CDR3 DNA reads TGTGCCAGCAGCTCCTCTAAGGGGCCTAATCAGCCCCAGCATTTT. Looking up the rest from reference TRBV7-9 and TRBJ1-5 gives the full variable domain: DTGVSQNPRHKITKRGQNVTFRCDPISEHNRLYWYRQTLGQGPEFLTYFQNEAQLEKSRLLSDRFSAERPKGSFSTLEIQRTEQGDSAMYLCASSSSKGPNQPQHFGDGTRLSIL.

The chain combines TRBV30 with TRBJ1-4; TRBD1 is a possible D gene (5 bases). V was clipped by 5 bases and J by 11 bases, with 12 bases between them. The CDR3 loop spans 11 amino acids. Germline V gene data show CDR1 as GTSNPN and CDR2 as SVGIG (reference sequence). The CDR3 loop is CAWSRGWKLFF. CDR3 bases: TGTGCCTGGTCACGGGGGTGGAAACTGTTTTTT.

The chain couples TRBV6-1 to TRBJ1-2, with a weak D call TRBD1 (6 bases). CDR1 and CDR2 from the germline V gene are MNHNS and SASEGT. Trimming removed 7 bases at V and 8 bases at J, with 17 bases between. This CDR3 is built from 13 residues. CDR3: CASTLGQGLGYTF. The DNA for the CDR3 is TGTGCCAGCACCCTGGGTCAGGGGTTGGGCTACACCTTC.

This clone turned up a few times. V usage is TRBV5-1 and J usage is TRBJ2-5; 8 positions agree with TRBD2. Germline CDR1 SGHRS, CDR2 YFSETQ. The J segment lost 2 bases and the V segment lost 2 bases, leaving 5 bases of the junction unmatched. This CDR3 has 15 amino acids. CDR3 protein: CASSFIAGPQETQYF. In DNA, the CDR3 is TGCGCCAGCAGCTTCATAGCGGGGCCGCAAGAGACCCAGTACTTC.

The chain is built from TRBV28 and TRBJ2-1, with 10 bases fitting TRBD2. Germline CDR1 is MDHEN and CDR2 is SYDVKM. This CDR3 is 15 amino acids long. The trim removed 4 bases at V and 7 bases at J, leaving 7 bases unmatched. This chain's CDR3 is CASSSPAGGMNEQFF. The DNA of the CDR3 is TGTGCCAGCAGTTCTCCAGCGGGGGGGATGAATGAGCAGTTCTTC.

This sequence joins TRBV12-5 and TRBJ2-1; perhaps TRBD2 as D (5 bases). CDR1 and CDR2 (germline): LGHNT, FRNRAP. V was clipped by 9 bases and J by 4 bases, with 16 bases between them. CDR3 size: 14 residues. The CDR3 is CASLALGSYNEQFF. CDR3 sequence (DNA): TGTGCTAGCCTAGCTTTGGGGTCTTACAATGAGCAGTTCTTC.

The rearrangement links TRBV2 to TRBJ1-2, with a weak D call TRBD1 (5 bases). The CDR3 sequence is 14 residues long. Trimming took 4 bases from V and 8 from J, leaving 17 bases between them. Germline CDR1 reads SNHLY; CDR2 reads FYNNEI. CDR3 in DNA: TGTGCCAGCAGTGGGGAGGGTGGGACTAAAGGCTACACCTTC. It translates to CASSGEGGTKGYTF.

This clone was seen a single time. V usage is TRBV5-6 and J usage is TRBJ1-4; D possibly corresponds to TRBD1 (5 bases). V was pared by 1 base and J by 7 bases, with 11 bases between. This CDR3 spans 14 amino acids. Germline lookup yields CDR1 SGHDT and CDR2 YYEEEE. The CDR3 protein is CASSLPGGSEKLFF. The CDR3 DNA follows: TGTGCCAGCAGCTTGCCCGGGGGAAGTGAAAAACTGTTTTTT.

The rearrangement links TRBV11-3 to TRBJ1-1, with unresolved D. Trimming removed 1 base at V and 3 bases at J, with 6 bases between. The CDR3 has 13 residues. The germline V gene has CDR1 SGHNT and CDR2 YENEEA. This CDR3 reads CASSLVGYTEAFF. CDR3 in DNA: TGTGCCAGCAGCTTAGTCGGTTACACTGAAGCTTTCTTT. The full variable domain, rest sourced from reference TRBV11-3 and TRBJ1-1, is EAGVVQSPRYKIIEKKQPVAFWCNPISGHNTLYWYLQNLGQGPELLIRYENEEAVDDSQLPKDRFSAERLKGVDSTLKIQPAELGDSAVYLCASSLVGYTEAFFGQGTRLTVV.

The gene calls are TRBV10-3 and TRBJ1-2, with a weak D call TRBD1 (6 bases). This CDR3 has 15 residues. Looked up from germline, CDR1 is ENHRY and CDR2 is SYGVKD. V gave up 8 bases and J gave up 7 bases, with 23 bases separating them. CDR3 sequence reads: CAIGKGGMRSGGYTF. The CDR3 nucleotides are TGTGCCATCGGCAAAGGGGGGATGCGTTCGGGTGGCTACACCTTC.

The rearrangement uses TRBV18 and TRBJ2-5; D is uncertain. The germline V gene has CDR1 KGHSH and CDR2 LQKENI. The CDR3 contains 12 residues. V was shortened by 5 bases and J by 2 bases, with 6 bases between the two germline ends. CDR3 protein: CASSTTQETQYF. The CDR3 DNA follows: TGTGCCAGCTCAACAACTCAAGAGACCCAGTACTTC.

CDR3 sequence (DNA): TGTGCCAGCAGCTTGGGTTGGGGCCCTCCGGACTACTATGGCTACACCTTC. The encoded protein is CASSLGWGPPDYYGYTF. This chain joins TRBV5-8 and TRBJ1-2, with D possibly matching TRBD1 (5 bases). The CDR3 runs 17 residues. V was pared by 0 bases and J by 3 bases, with 18 bases between. The germline V gene has CDR1 SGHTS and CDR2 YDEGEE.

The J gene is TRBJ1-4, the V gene TRBV6-1; 10 nucleotides agree with TRBD1. CDR3 length: 15 amino acids. CDR1 and CDR2 (germline): MNHNS, SASEGT. Germline trimming cut 6 bases from V and 7 bases from J; bases unmatched to any gene: 8. CDR3 DNA sequence: TGTGCCAGCAGACGGACGGGGGACAGGGGTGAAAAACTGTTTTTT. The encoded protein is CASRRTGDRGEKLFF.

The J gene is TRBJ1-4, the V gene TRBV19; D is ambiguous. V was cut by 4 bases and J by 8 bases, with 20 bases left in between. The CDR3 has 16 residues. In germline, CDR1 is LNHDA, CDR2 SQIVND (reference sequence). The CDR3 nucleotides read TGTGCCAGTAGTAATGAGAGGTCCGAGGGAGGAGAAAAACTGTTTTTT. Translating gives CASSNERSEGGEKLFF.